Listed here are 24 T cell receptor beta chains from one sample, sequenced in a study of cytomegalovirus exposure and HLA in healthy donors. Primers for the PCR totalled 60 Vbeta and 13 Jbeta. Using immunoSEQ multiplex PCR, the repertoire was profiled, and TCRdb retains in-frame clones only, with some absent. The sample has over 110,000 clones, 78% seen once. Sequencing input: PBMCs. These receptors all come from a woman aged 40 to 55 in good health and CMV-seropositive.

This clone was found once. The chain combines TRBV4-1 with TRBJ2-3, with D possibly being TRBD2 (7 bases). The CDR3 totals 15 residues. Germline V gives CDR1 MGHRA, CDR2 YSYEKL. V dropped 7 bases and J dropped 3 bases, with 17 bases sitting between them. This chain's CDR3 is CASTAGALRTDTQYF. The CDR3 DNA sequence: TGCGCCAGCACCGCGGGGGCCCTTCGGACAGATACGCAGTATTTT.

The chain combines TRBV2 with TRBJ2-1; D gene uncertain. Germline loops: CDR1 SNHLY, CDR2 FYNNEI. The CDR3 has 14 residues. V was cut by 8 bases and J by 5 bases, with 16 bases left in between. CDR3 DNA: TGTGCCAGCCCGAAATGGCGGTCTAACAATGAGCAGTTCTTC. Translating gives CASPKWRSNNEQFF.

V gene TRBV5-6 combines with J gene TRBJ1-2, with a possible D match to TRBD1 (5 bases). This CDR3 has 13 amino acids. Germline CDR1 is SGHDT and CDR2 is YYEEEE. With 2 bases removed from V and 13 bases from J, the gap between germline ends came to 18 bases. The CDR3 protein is CASSLSPRAYCTF. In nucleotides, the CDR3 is TGTGCCAGCAGCTTAAGCCCCAGGGCGTATTGCACCTTC.

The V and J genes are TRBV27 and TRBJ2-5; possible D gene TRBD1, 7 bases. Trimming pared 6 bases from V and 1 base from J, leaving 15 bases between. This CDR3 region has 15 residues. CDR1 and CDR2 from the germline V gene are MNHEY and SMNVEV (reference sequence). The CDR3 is CASRIRRDSQETQYF. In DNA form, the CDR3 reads TGTGCCAGCAGAATACGGCGGGACAGCCAAGAGACCCAGTACTTC.

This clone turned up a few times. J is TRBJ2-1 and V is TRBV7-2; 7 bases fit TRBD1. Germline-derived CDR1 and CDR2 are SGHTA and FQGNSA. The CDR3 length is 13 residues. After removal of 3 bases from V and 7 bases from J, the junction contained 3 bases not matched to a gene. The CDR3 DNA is TGTGCCAGCAGCTTGAACAGGGGAAATGAGCAGTTCTTC. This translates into CASSLNRGNEQFF. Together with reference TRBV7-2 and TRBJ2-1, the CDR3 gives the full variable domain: GAGVSQSPSNKVTEKGKDVELRCDPISGHTALYWYRQSLGQGLEFLIYFQGNSAPDKSGLPSDRFSAERTGGSVSTLTIQRTQQEDSAVYLCASSLNRGNEQFFGPGTRLTVL.

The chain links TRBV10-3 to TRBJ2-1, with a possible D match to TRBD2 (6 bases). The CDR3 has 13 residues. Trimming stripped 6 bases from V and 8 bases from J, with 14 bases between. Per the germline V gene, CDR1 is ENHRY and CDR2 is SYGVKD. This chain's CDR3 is CAIRGSGSDEQFF. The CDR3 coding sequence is TGTGCCATCAGGGGTTCCGGGAGTGATGAGCAGTTCTTC.

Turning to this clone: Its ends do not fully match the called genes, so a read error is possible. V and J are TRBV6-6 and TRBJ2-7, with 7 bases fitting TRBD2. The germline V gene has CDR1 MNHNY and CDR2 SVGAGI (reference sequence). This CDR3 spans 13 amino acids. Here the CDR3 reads CASSYSRGETRHF. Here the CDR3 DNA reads TGTGCCAGCAGTTACTCCCGGGGGGAAACCCGACACTTC.

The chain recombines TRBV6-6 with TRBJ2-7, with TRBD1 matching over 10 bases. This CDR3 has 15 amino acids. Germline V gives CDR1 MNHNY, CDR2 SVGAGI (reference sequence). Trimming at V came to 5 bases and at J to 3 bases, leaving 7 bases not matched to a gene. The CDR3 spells CASSTGTGEYYEQYF. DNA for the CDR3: TGTGCCAGCAGTACCGGGACAGGGGAATACTACGAGCAGTACTTC.

CDR3 residues: CASSATSPGVAGTKNIQYF. As DNA, the CDR3 is TGTGCCAGCAGCGCAACATCCCCGGGGGTAGCGGGGACCAAAAACATTCAGTACTTC. The gene calls are TRBV9 and TRBJ2-4; 8 nucleotides line up with TRBD2. Germline V gives CDR1 SGDLS, CDR2 YYNGEE. This CDR3 is 19 amino acids long. V trimming: 3 bases; J trimming: 2 bases; junction bases outside the gene matches: 16.

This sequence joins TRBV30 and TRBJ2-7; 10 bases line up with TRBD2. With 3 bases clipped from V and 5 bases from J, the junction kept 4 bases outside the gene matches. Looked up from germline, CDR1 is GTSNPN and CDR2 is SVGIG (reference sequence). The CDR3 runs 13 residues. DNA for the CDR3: TGTGCCTGGAGCAGAGCGGGAGGGCACGAGCAGTACTTC. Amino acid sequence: CAWSRAGGHEQYF. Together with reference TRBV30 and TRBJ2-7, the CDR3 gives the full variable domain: SQTIHQWPATLVQPVGSPLSLECTVEGTSNPNLYWYRQAAGRGLQLLFYSVGIGQISSEVPQNLSASRPQDRQFILSSKKLLLSDSGFYLCAWSRAGGHEQYFGPGTRLTVT.

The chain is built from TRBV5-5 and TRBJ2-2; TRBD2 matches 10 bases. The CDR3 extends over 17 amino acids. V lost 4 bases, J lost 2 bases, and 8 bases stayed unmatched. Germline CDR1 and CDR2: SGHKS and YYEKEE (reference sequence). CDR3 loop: CASSRTGTSENTGELFF. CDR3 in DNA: TGTGCCAGCAGCCGGACCGGGACTAGCGAAAACACCGGGGAGCTGTTTTTT.

CDR3 amino acids: CASSLVSAGNYEQYF. In nucleotides, the CDR3 is TGTGCCAGCAGCTTAGTCTCAGCGGGAAACTACGAGCAGTACTTC. V is TRBV13 and J is TRBJ2-7, with 7 bases that match TRBD2. CDR3 length: 15 amino acids. Germline assignment: CDR1 PRHDT and CDR2 FYEKMQ (reference sequence). Germline trimming cut 1 base from V and 3 bases from J; bases unmatched to any gene: 6.

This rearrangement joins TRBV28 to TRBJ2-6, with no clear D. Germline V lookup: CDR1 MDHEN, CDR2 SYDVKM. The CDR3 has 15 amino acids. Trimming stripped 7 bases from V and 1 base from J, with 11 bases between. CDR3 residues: CASTPRRSGANVLTF. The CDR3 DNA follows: TGTGCCAGCACCCCACGGCGGTCTGGGGCCAACGTCCTGACTTTC.

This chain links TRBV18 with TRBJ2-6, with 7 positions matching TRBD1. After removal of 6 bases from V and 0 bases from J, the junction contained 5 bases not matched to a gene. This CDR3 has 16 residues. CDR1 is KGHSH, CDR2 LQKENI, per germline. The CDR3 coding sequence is TGTGCCAGCTCTATTTCAGGGGGCTCTGGGGCCAACGTCCTGACTTTC. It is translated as CASSISGGSGANVLTF.

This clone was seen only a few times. CDR3 region: CASTPTGLNTEAFF. The DNA for the CDR3 is TGTGCCAGCACCCCGACAGGGTTGAACACTGAAGCTTTCTTT. V gene TRBV27 combines with J gene TRBJ1-1; 7 nucleotides line up with TRBD1. CDR3 length: 14 residues. Germline V gene lookup returns CDR1 MNHEY and CDR2 SMNVEV (reference sequence). The J segment lost 0 bases and the V segment lost 7 bases, leaving 5 bases of the junction unmatched.

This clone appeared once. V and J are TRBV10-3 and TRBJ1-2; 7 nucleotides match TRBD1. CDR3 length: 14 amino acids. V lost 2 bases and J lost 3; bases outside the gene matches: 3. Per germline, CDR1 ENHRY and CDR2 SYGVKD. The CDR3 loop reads CAISEDREDYGYTF. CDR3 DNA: TGTGCCATCAGTGAGGACAGGGAGGACTATGGCTACACCTTC.

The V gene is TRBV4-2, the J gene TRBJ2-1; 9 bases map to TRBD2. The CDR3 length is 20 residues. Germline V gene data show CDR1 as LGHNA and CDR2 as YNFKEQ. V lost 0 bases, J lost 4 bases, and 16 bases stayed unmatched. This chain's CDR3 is CASSQDQAGGGFQMYNEQFF. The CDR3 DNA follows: TGTGCCAGCAGCCAAGATCAGGCGGGAGGGGGTTTTCAGATGTACAATGAGCAGTTCTTC.

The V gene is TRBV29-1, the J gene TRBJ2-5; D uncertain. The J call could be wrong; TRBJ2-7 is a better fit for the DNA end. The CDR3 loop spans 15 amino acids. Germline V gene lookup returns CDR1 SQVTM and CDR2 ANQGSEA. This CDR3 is CSVVGTTGSSYEQYF. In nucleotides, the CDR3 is TGCAGCGTTGTAGGTACGACTGGTAGCTCCTACGAGCAGTACTTC.

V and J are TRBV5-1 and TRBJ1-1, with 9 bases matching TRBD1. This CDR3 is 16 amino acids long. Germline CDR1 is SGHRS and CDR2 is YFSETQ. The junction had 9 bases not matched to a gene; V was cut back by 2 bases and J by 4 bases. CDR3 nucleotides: TGCGCCAGCAGCTTTTATAGGACAGGGGAGGGCACTGAAGCTTTCTTT. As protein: CASSFYRTGEGTEAFF.

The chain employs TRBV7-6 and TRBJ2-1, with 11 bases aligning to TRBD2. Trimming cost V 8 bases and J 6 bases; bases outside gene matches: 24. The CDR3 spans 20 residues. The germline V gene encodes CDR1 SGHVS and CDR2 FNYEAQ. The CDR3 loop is CASGTAQAEIAGGPRNEQFF. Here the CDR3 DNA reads TGTGCCAGCGGTACAGCCCAGGCGGAGATAGCGGGAGGGCCCCGCAATGAGCAGTTCTTC.

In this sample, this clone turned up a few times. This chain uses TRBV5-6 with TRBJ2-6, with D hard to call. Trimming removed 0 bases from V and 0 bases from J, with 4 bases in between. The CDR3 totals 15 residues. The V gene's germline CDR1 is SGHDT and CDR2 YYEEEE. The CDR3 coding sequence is TGTGCCAGCAGCTTGGATAACTCTGGGGCCAACGTCCTGACTTTC. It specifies CASSLDNSGANVLTF.

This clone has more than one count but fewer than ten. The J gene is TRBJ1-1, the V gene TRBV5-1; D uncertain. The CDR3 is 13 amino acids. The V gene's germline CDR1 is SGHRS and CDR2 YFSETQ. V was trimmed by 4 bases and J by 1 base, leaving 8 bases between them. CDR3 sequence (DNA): TGCGCCAGCAGCCTCTACAGGAACACTGAAGCTTTCTTT. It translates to CASSLYRNTEAFF.

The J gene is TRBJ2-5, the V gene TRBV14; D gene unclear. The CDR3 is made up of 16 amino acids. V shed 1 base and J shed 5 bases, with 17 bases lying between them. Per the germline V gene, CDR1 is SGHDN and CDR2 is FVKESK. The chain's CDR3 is CASSQGLRMVEETQYF. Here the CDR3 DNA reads TGTGCCAGCAGCCAAGGACTTCGTATGGTTGAGGAGACCCAGTACTTC.

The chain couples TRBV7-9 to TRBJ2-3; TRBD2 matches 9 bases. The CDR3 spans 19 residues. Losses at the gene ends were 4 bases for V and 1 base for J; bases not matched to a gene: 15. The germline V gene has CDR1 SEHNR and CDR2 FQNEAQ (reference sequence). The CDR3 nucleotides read TGTGCCAGCAGCTCCCGTGGGGGGGCTAGCGGGATAGGCACAGATACGCAGTATTTT. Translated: CASSSRGGASGIGTDTQYF.